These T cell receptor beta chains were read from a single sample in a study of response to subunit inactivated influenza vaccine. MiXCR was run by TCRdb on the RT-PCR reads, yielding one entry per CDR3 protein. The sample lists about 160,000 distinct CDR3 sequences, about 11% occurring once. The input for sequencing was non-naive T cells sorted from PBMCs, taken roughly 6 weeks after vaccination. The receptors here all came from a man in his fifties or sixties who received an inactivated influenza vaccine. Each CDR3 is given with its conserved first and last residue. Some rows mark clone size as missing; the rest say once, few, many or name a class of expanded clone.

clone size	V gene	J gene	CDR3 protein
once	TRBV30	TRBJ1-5	CAWSAHRGQPQHF
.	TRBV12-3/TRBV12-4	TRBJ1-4	CASSFQGINEKLFF
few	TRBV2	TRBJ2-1	CASSATGGGYNEQFF
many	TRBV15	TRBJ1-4	CATSRDLNSPDGLFF
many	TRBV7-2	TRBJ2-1	CASSPVLREVYNEQFF
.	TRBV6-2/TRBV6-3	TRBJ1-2	CASSFGQGGNGYGYTF
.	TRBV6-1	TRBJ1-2	CASSQTQIYGYTF
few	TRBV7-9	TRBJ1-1	CASRVWTGGFMNTEAFF
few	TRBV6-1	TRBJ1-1	CASRGQINTEAFF
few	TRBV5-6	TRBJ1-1	CASSSRTGTEAFF
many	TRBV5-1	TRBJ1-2	CASSFGTGDDTTF
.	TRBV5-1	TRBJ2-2	CASSLQGVAGELFF
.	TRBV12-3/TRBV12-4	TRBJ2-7	CASGDVGSYEQYF
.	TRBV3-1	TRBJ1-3	CTSRRRLGTELLGGNTIYF
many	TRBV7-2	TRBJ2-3	CASSPLFGDTQYF
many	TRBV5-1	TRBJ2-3	CASSLGPLDTQYF
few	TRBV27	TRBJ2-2	CASSPGQGRNTGELFF
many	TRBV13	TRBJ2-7	CASSLADGSYEQYF
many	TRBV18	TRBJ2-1	CASSPLSGSSSYNEQFF
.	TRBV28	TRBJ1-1	CASSLMTGAGTEAFF
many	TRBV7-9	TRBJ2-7	CASRSTGTDSYEQYF
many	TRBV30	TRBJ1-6	CACSGILAFNSPLHF
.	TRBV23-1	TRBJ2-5	CASTIKPPPRVLETQYF
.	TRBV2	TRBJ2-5	CASTEGRGPQETQYF
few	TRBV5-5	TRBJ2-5	CASSPGGRYQETQYF
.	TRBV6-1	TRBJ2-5	CASSRDNPEETQYF
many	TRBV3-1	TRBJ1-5	CASSQAGPGQPQHF
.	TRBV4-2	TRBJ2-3	CASSRGLAGAEYTDTQYF
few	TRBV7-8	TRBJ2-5	CASSLVTLETQYF
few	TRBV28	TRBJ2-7	CASSLWEGVDYEQYF
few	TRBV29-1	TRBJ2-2	CSVEDLLAGVTGELFF
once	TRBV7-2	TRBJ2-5	CASSLASGRGQETQYF
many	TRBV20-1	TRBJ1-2	CSARVLGGAGYTF
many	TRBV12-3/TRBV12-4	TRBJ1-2	CASSPGGLPWSYTF
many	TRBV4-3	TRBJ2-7	CASSQYTGSYEQYF
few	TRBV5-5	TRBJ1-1	CASRGGGAGTEAFF
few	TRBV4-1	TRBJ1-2	CASSQAAGEYYGYTF
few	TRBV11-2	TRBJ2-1	CASSLDLAGSGKRNEQFF
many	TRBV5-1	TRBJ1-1	CASRVQRDTEAFF
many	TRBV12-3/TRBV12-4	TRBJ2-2	CASSSQRNTGELFF
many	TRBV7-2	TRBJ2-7	CASSLEFGLAGGEQYF
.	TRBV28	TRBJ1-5	CASRKMGGVNQPQHF
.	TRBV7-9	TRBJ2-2	CASSLEGSGELFF
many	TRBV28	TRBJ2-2	CASSLGAGAWVPTGELFF
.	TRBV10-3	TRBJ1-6	CAISYRAGNSPLHF
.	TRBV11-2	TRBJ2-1	CASSQNVGEQFF
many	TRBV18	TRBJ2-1	CASSPAGSLYNEQFF
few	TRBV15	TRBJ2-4	CATSSSTQGSEYF
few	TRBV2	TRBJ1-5	CASRPGRNSNQPQHF
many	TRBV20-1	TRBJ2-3	CSARRLAGPTDTQYF
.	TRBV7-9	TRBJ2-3	CASSLQGAKPDTQYF
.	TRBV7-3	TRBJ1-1	CASSATGANTEAFF
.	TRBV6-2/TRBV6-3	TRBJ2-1	CASSGTSGVSSYNEQFF
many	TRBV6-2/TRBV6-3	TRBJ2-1	CASSYSIGRPEQFF
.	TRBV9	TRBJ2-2	CASGTSGSQDTGELFF
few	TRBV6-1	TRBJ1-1	CASIVTGNTEAFF
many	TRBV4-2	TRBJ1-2	CASSPEAGFGGGYTF
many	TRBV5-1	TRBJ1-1	CASSLDQAEAFF
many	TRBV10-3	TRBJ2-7	CAISDGSSYEQYF
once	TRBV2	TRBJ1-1	CASRQSGGSLGTFF